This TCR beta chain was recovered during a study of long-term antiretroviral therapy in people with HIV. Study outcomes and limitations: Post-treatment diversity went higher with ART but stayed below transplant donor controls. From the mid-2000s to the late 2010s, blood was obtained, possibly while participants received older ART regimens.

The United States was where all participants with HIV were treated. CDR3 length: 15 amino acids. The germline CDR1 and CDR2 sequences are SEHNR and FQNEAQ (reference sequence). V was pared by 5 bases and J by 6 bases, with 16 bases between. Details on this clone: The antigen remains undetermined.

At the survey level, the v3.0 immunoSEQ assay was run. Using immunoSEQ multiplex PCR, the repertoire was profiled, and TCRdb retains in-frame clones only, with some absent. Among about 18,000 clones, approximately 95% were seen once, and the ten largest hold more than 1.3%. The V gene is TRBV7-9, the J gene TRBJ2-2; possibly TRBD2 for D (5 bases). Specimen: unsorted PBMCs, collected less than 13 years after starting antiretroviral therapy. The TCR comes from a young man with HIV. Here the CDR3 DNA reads TGTGCCAGCAGCCCGCGGACTCCCCCGGCCGGGGAGCTGTTTTTT. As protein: CASSPRTPPAGELFF.